This TCR beta chain appears in the sequencing data of a study of cytomegalovirus exposure and HLA in healthy donors. The J segment lost 1 base and the V segment lost 5 bases, leaving 13 bases of the junction unmatched. The CDR3 has 17 amino acids. CDR1 SQVTM and CDR2 ANQGSEA come from the germline V gene. This clone was found once. Vbeta (60) and Jbeta (13) primers were used in the PCR. This table comes from immunoSEQ multiplex PCR, and its TCRdb copy is limited to in-frame clones, with some not included. The table includes about 140,000 clones, around 80% detected once. This receptor was identified in a man between 25 and 39 years old in good health. Sequencing was done on a sample of PBMCs. V and J are TRBV29-1 and TRBJ1-3; 8 nucleotides agree with TRBD1. The CDR3 region is CSVPTGVPLNSGNTIYF. The CDR3 coding sequence is TGCAGCGTTCCGACAGGGGTTCCCTTGAATTCTGGAAACACCATATATTTT.